One T cell receptor (beta chain) is described in this entry. The Seattle site enrolled patients during active infection and followed them longitudinally. Authors' analysis steps: From reference gene primer amplification, estimates of nucleated cell counts were derived. The table came from immunoSEQ multiplex PCR; TCRdb's copy has only in-frame clones and leaves some out. V and J calls and clone size come straight from that table; D and trimming were deduced from the DNA. The repertoire includes a few hundred thousand clones, around 92% of them detected once, and under 3% sits in the top ten. This CDR3 comprises 14 residues. Trimming took 0 bases from V and 9 from J, leaving 12 bases between them. CDR1 and CDR2 (germline): LGHNA, YSLEER. This entry comes from a study of blood T cell repertoires in COVID-19. At the level of the study: The study drew acute and convalescent COVID-19 samples from the United States, Italy and Spain. T cells, B-cell-depleted T cells, or PBMCs provided the cDNA or gDNA that served as material.

Material: peripheral blood. This TCR was sampled from a person aged 18 to 35 with COVID-19, enrolled during active disease. The genes are TRBV4-3 and TRBJ1-5; possible D gene TRBD1, 6 bases. The CDR3 DNA reads as TGCGCCAGCAGCCAAGAACAGGGTTGGGGGCCCCAGCATTTT. This codes for CASSQEQGWGPQHF.